This entry is about one T cell receptor beta chain. As yet, its antigen is unknown. The donors were part of the validation cohort, which consisted of some 120 subjects and was separate from the first cohort of roughly 620 subjects. Sequencing was performed with immunoSEQ multiplex PCR; in TCRdb, only in-frame clones are kept and a portion is missing. The sample comprises 200,000 to 250,000 clones, 87% of which are singletons, and roughly 2% rests with the top ten. These data come from a study of cytomegalovirus exposure and HLA in healthy donors. General study results and limits: Researchers catalogued roughly 170 TCR beta chains as cytomegalovirus-associated.

This CDR3 is built from 15 residues. The ends were cut back, 4 bases at V and 4 bases at J, with 11 bases in the middle. Germline values: CDR1 MDHEN, CDR2 SYDVKM. Sequencing was performed on PBMCs. The gene calls are TRBV28 and TRBJ2-6; possible D gene TRBD2, 5 bases. The clonotype comes from a woman aged 18-29 years in good health and CMV-seropositive. The CDR3 protein is CASSSPGVGANVLTF. CDR3 DNA sequence: TGTGCCAGCAGTTCACCCGGGGTCGGGGCCAACGTCCTGACTTTC.